This entry describes one T cell receptor beta chain. Its antigen is undetermined. Time point of the sample: pretreatment peripheral blood. Urothelial carcinoma affected the patients, and it was locally advanced or metastatic. Generated by immunoSEQ multiplex PCR, the TCRdb table keeps only in-frame clones and is missing some. This repertoire shows about 43,000 clones, over 75% found once; its top ten account for around 15%. The data were taken from a study of PD-L1 blockade in urothelial cancer. Study background: It was at 3 weeks (second dose) and 6 weeks after treatment start that blood was analyzed. Each blood sample yielded a median of 141,255 T cells. Overall study results and limits: Where pretreatment blood TCR clonality fell below the median, better survival was predicted.

The CDR3 sequence is 14 residues long. Germline CDR1 reads MNHNS; CDR2 reads SASEGT. V was trimmed by 8 bases and J by 4 bases, leaving 14 bases between them. The sequences come from PBMCs, collected around atezolizumab (anti-PD-L1) treatment. The J gene is TRBJ2-2, the V gene TRBV6-1; no definite D call. This clonotype originated in a man aged 55 to 70 with urothelial cancer. The CDR3 spells CASLPSSFTGELFF. The CDR3 DNA reads TGTGCCAGCCTCCCATCTAGTTTCACCGGGGAGCTGTTTTTT.